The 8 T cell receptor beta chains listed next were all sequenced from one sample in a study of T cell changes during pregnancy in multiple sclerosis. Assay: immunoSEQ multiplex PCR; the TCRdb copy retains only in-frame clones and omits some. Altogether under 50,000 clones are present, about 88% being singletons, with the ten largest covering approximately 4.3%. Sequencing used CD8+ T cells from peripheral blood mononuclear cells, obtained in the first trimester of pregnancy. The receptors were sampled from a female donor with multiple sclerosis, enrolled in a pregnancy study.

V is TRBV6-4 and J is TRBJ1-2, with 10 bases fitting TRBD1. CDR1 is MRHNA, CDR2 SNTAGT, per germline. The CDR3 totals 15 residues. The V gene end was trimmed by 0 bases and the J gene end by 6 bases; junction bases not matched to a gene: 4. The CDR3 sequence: CASSDSGTGVDGYTF. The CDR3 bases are TGTGCCAGCAGTGACTCCGGGACAGGGGTGGATGGCTACACCTTC.

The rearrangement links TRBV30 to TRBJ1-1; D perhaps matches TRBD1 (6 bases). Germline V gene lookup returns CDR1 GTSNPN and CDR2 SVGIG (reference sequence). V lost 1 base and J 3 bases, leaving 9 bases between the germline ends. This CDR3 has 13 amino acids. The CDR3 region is CAWSGRGYTEAFF. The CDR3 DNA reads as TGTGCCTGGAGTGGCAGGGGCTACACTGAAGCTTTCTTT.

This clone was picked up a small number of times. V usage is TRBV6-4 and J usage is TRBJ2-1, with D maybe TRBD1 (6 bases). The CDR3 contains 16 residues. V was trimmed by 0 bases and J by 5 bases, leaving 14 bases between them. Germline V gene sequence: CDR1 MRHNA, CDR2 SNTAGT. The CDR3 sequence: CASSDSQGMRDNEQFF. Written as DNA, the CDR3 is TGTGCCAGCAGTGACTCACAGGGAATGAGGGACAATGAGCAGTTCTTC.

CDR3 nucleotide sequence: TGTGCCAGCAGCCCTGGGCGTTTTCTCCACTTT. Its translation is CASSPGRFLHF. V gene TRBV21-1 combines with J gene TRBJ1-6; TRBD1 is taken as the D call from the table, unchecked against the DNA. TRBV21-1 is shown as a pseudogene. The CDR3 contains 11 residues.

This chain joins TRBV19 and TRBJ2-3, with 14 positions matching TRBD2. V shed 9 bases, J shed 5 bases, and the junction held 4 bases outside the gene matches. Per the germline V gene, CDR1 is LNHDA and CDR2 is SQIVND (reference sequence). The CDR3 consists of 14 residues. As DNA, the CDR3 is TGTGCCAGACAGACTAGCGGGGGGGGAGATACGCAGTATTTT. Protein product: CARQTSGGGDTQYF.

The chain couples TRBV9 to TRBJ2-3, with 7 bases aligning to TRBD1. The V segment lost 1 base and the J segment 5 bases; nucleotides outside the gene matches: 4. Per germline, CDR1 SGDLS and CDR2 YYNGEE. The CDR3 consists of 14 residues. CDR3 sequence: CASSVRGGGDTQYF. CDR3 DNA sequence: TGTGCCAGCAGCGTACGAGGGGGCGGAGATACGCAGTATTTT.

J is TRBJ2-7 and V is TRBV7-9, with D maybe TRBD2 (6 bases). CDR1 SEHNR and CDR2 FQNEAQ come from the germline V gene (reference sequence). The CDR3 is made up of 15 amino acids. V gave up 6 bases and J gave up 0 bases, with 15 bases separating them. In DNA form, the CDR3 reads TGTGCCAGCAGTGGCGGGGCCAGGAGCTCCTACGAGCAGTACTTC. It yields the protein CASSGGARSSYEQYF.

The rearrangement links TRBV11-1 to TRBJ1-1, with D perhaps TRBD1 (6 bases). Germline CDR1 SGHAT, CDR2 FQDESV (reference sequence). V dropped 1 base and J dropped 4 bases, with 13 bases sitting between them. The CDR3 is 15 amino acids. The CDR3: CASSLEGGIGTEAFF. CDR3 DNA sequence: TGTGCCAGCAGCTTAGAAGGGGGTATAGGCACTGAAGCTTTCTTT.